This TCR beta chain was identified in a study of T cell responses to AZD1222 COVID-19 vaccine. Overall study results and limits: Nearly half of spike-specific TCRs reportedly target unmutated variant regions. The repertoires were collected only after the peak T cell response. In a largely white British group with more females than males, clonal diversity was possibly underestimated.

Germline loops: CDR1 LNHDA, CDR2 SQIVND (reference sequence). V lost 1 base, J lost 9 bases, and 8 bases lay in between. The CDR3 totals 12 residues. A remark on this clone: Its specificity is not known.

Measured with immunoSEQ multiplex PCR; TCRdb has only the in-frame clones, and not every one. Altogether 140,000 to 150,000 clones are present, around 86% being singletons, with the ten largest covering 3.5% to 5%. V usage is TRBV19 and J usage is TRBJ2-3; D is unclear. This clonotype was sampled from an adult in good health. The sample consisted of peripheral blood, taken on day 0 of MenACWY control vaccination. DNA for the CDR3: TGTGCCAGTAGTATAGTTGGCAGGACGCAGTATTTT. It specifies CASSIVGRTQYF.